This T cell receptor beta chain was captured by sequencing in a study of technical replicates of blood from a handful of donors. Profiled with immunoSEQ multiplex PCR; TCRdb holds only in-frame clones, not every one. The table includes tens of thousands of clones, around 85% detected once. The CDR3 length is 14 residues. V was clipped by 2 bases and J by 0 bases, with 7 bases between them. Looked up from germline, CDR1 is KGHSH and CDR2 is LQKENI. The gene calls are TRBV18 and TRBJ2-5; D gene uncertain. Specimen: PBMCs. This sequence was found in a human donor in good health. Some clones in this sample may be carry-over from other donors' samples. In DNA, the CDR3 is TGTGCCAGCTCACCAACTACTGACCAAGAGACCCAGTACTTC. Encoded protein: CASSPTTDQETQYF.